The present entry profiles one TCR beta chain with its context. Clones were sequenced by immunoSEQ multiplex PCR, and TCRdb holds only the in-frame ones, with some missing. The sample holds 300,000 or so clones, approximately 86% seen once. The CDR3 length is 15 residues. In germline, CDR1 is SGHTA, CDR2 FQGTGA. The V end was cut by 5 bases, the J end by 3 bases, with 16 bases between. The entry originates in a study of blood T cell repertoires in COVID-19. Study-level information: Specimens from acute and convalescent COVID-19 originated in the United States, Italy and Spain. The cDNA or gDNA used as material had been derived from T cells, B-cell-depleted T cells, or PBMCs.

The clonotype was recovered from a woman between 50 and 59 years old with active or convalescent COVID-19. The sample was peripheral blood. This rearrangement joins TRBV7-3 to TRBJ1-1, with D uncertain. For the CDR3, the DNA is TGTGCCAGCAGCGCTTTCGGAGGGCGGTACACTGAAGCTTTCTTT. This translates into CASSAFGGRYTEAFF. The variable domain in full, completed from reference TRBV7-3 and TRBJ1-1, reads GAGVSQTPSNKVTEKGKYVELRCDPISGHTALYWYRQSLGQGPEFLIYFQGTGAADDSGLPNDRFFAVRPEGSVSTLKIQRTERGDSAVYLCASSAFGGRYTEAFFGQGTRLTVV.